The next 29 T cell receptor beta chains were all read from a single sample in a study of a mutant IDH1 vaccine in newly diagnosed glioma. The antigens of these receptors remain unknown. Profiled with immunoSEQ multiplex PCR; TCRdb holds only in-frame clones, not every one. The table has nearly 50,000 clones, 84% seen once. Time point indicated: week 47, end of study. The study gave 300 ug of mutant IDH1 20-mer peptide per vaccine dose, with topical imiquimod. The sample in question was PBMCs, obtained from a glioma patient whose treatment included an IDH1 peptide vaccine. The source is a woman aged 25 to 39 with glioma. Some clones in this sample may be carry-over from other donors' samples.

This clone showed up just once. The chain combines TRBV6-5 with TRBJ2-7; 12 positions match TRBD2. The germline CDR1 and CDR2 sequences are MNHEY and SVGAGI. The CDR3 has 14 residues. J was trimmed by 5 bases and V by 7 bases; bases with no gene match: 6. CDR3 nucleotide sequence: TGTGCCAGCACCCCGACTAGCGGGAGTCACGAGCAGTACTTC. Translated: CASTPTSGSHEQYF.

The rearrangement joins TRBV19 to TRBJ2-7, with D tentatively TRBD1 or TRBD2 (5 bases each). Between the trimmed V and J ends, which lost 2 bases and 5 bases, there was a span of 7 bases. The CDR3 length is 12 residues. Germline lookup yields CDR1 LNHDA and CDR2 SQIVND (reference sequence). The CDR3 spells CASSIRGDEQYF. In DNA form, the CDR3 reads TGTGCCAGTAGTATAAGAGGGGACGAGCAGTACTTC.

The rearrangement joins TRBV6-1 to TRBJ1-2; maybe TRBD1 (5 bases). CDR1 is MNHNS and CDR2 is SASEGT in the germline V gene. Trimming took off 10 bases at V and 3 bases at J, with 18 bases between the two ends. The CDR3 loop spans 14 amino acids. DNA for the CDR3: TGTGCCACTCCGAACGGGGGTATCGACTATGGCTACACCTTC. Amino acid sequence: CATPNGGIDYGYTF.

This chain joins TRBV10-1 and TRBJ2-5; D might be TRBD2 (7 bases). In germline, CDR1 is WNHNN, CDR2 SYGVQD (reference sequence). The V end lost 9 bases, the J end lost 2 bases, and 22 bases lay between the germline ends. CDR3 size: 16 residues. The CDR3: CASSRGREDRQETQYF. CDR3 nucleotide sequence: TGCGCCAGTTCGCGGGGCCGGGAGGACAGACAAGAGACCCAGTACTTC.

The V gene is TRBV19, the J gene TRBJ2-7; TRBD1 might be the D (5 bases). V was cut by 3 bases and J by 3 bases, with 15 bases left in between. Germline CDR1 LNHDA, CDR2 SQIVND (reference sequence). The CDR3 consists of 15 residues. CDR3 sequence reads: CASSIAQGPLYEQYF. DNA of the CDR3: TGTGCCAGTAGTATCGCCCAGGGCCCCCTCTACGAGCAGTACTTC. Full variable domain (missing parts from reference TRBV19 and TRBJ2-7): DGGITQSPKYLFRKEGQNVTLSCEQNLNHDAMYWYRQDPGQGLRLIYYSQIVNDFQKGDIAEGYSVSREKKESFPLTVTSAQKNPTAFYLCASSIAQGPLYEQYFGPGTRLTVT.

The rearrangement links TRBV18 to TRBJ1-1, with no clear D. There are 13 residues in the CDR3. Between the trimmed V and J ends, which lost 4 bases and 3 bases, there was a span of 9 bases. From germline, CDR1 is KGHSH and CDR2 LQKENI. As DNA, the CDR3 is TGTGCCAGCTCACAGCTCCGGGACACTGAAGCTTTCTTT. This translates into CASSQLRDTEAFF.

The V gene is TRBV28, the J gene TRBJ2-7; TRBD1 matches at 7 bases. Germline V gene lookup returns CDR1 MDHEN and CDR2 SYDVKM. V lost 9 bases to trimming and J lost 3 bases; unmatched junction nucleotides: 8. The CDR3 consists of 13 residues. In DNA form, the CDR3 reads TGTGCCAGTACGACAGGGTTGGACTACGAGCAGTACTTC. It translates to CASTTGLDYEQYF.

This sequence joins TRBV6-1 and TRBJ2-2; D uncertain. The germline V gene encodes CDR1 MNHNS and CDR2 SASEGT. CDR3 size: 13 residues. Trimming stripped 7 bases from V and 2 bases from J, with 8 bases between. The CDR3 loop reads CASIRPNTGELFF. In DNA, the CDR3 is TGTGCCAGCATCCGACCTAACACCGGGGAGCTGTTTTTT.

The rearrangement uses TRBV4-1 and TRBJ2-7; no firm D call. Germline CDR1 reads MGHRA; CDR2 reads YSYEKL. The CDR3 is 14 residues long. V was clipped by 4 bases and J by 2 bases, with 12 bases between them. CDR3 nucleotides: TGCGCCAGCAGCCTGACGGACGACGCCTACGAGCAGTACTTC. Translated, it gives CASSLTDDAYEQYF.

The table lists this clone with a few counts. The chain joins TRBV14 to TRBJ1-1, with D unresolved. Germline lookup yields CDR1 SGHDN and CDR2 FVKESK. V was trimmed by 5 bases and J by 2 bases, leaving 9 bases between them. The CDR3 consists of 13 residues. CDR3 sequence reads: CASSRLFNTEAFF. The CDR3 DNA follows: TGTGCCAGCAGCAGGCTATTCAACACTGAAGCTTTCTTT.

V gene TRBV21-1 combines with J gene TRBJ2-5. TRBV21-1 is a known pseudogene. CDR3 size: 12 residues. The CDR3 coding sequence is TGTGCCAGCAGCAAAGGCCAAGAGACCCAGTACTTC. It is translated as CASSKGQETQYF.

This chain uses TRBV19 with TRBJ1-3; D is ambiguous. Germline V gives CDR1 LNHDA, CDR2 SQIVND (reference sequence). Trimming removed 3 bases from V and 3 bases from J, with 12 bases in between. The CDR3 is 15 amino acids. The CDR3 DNA follows: TGTGCCAGTAGTATTCACCCTAGAGGTGGAAACACCATATATTTT. As protein: CASSIHPRGGNTIYF.

This chain joins TRBV5-1 and TRBJ2-2, with 12 bases that match TRBD2. The CDR3 sequence is 15 residues long. The V and J ends lost 4 bases and 6 bases, in that order; junction bases with no gene match: 4. From germline, CDR1 is SGHRS and CDR2 YFSETQ. CDR3 sequence: CASSATSGSSGELFF. The DNA for the CDR3 is TGCGCCAGCAGCGCGACTAGCGGGAGTTCCGGGGAGCTGTTTTTT. Full variable domain (missing parts from reference TRBV5-1 and TRBJ2-2): KAGVTQTPRYLIKTRGQQVTLSCSPISGHRSVSWYQQTPGQGLQFLFEYFSETQRNKGNFPGRFSGRQFSNSRSEMNVSTLELGDSALYLCASSATSGSSGELFFGEGSRLTVL.

The chain links TRBV5-1 to TRBJ2-2, with 7 bases that match TRBD1. Germline trimming cut 4 bases from V and 5 bases from J; bases unmatched to any gene: 8. This CDR3 has 15 amino acids. Germline V lookup: CDR1 SGHRS, CDR2 YFSETQ. DNA of the CDR3: TGCGCCAGCAGCCTAACGACAGGGTATACCGGGGAGCTGTTTTTT. Its protein is CASSLTTGYTGELFF.

V and J are TRBV30 and TRBJ2-7, with a tentative D call TRBD1 (6 bases). This CDR3 has 15 amino acids. V was clipped by 3 bases and J by 3 bases, with 18 bases between them. Germline CDR1 and CDR2: GTSNPN and SVGIG (reference sequence). CDR3 sequence: CAWRETGSPYYEQYF. CDR3 nucleotide sequence: TGTGCCTGGAGGGAAACAGGGTCTCCTTACTACGAGCAGTACTTC.

V gene TRBV4-1 combines with J gene TRBJ2-4, with D hard to call. The ends were cut back, 1 base at V and 3 bases at J, with 13 bases in the middle. Germline CDR1 and CDR2: MGHRA and YSYEKL. This CDR3 comprises 16 residues. CDR3 sequence (DNA): TGCGCCAGCAGCCAAGGACGAGGTGGGGTCAAAAACATTCAGTACTTC. It codes for CASSQGRGGVKNIQYF.

The gene calls are TRBV19 and TRBJ2-1; D perhaps matches TRBD1 (6 bases). V gave up 5 bases and J gave up 2 bases, with 13 bases separating them. Germline V gene sequence: CDR1 LNHDA, CDR2 SQIVND (reference sequence). CDR3 length: 15 amino acids. The CDR3 here is CASSLDSGPYNEQFF. CDR3 bases: TGTGCCAGTAGTTTGGACAGTGGTCCCTACAATGAGCAGTTCTTC.

The CDR3 DNA reads as TGCGCCAGCAGCCTTGACAGGCTTGAAGCTTTCTTT. Its translation is CASSLDRLEAFF. The V call is TRBV5-1, the J call TRBJ1-1; tentatively, D is TRBD1 (6 bases). V was trimmed by 4 bases and J by 7 bases, leaving 11 bases between them. The CDR3 covers 12 residues. In germline, CDR1 is SGHRS, CDR2 YFSETQ.

This sequence joins TRBV6-5 and TRBJ2-5; maybe TRBD2 (5 bases). V gave up 8 bases and J gave up 2 bases, with 12 bases separating them. The CDR3 has 13 residues. CDR1 MNHEY and CDR2 SVGAGI come from the germline V gene. The CDR3 spells CASLDTGQETQYF. CDR3 in DNA: TGTGCCAGCCTAGATACGGGACAAGAGACCCAGTACTTC.

CDR3 in amino acids: CASSPTPYEQYF. The CDR3 DNA reads as TGTGCCAGCAGCCCTACACCTTACGAGCAGTACTTC. V is TRBV7-9 and J is TRBJ2-7; D remains unclear. The CDR3 extends over 12 amino acids. V shed 5 bases and J shed 4 bases, with 9 bases lying between them. Germline values: CDR1 SEHNR, CDR2 FQNEAQ (reference sequence).

In this sample, this clone turned up once. The V and J genes are TRBV14 and TRBJ1-5, with D unclear. The CDR3 loop spans 15 amino acids. Trimming left V 1 base short and J 0 bases short, with 7 bases between. From germline, CDR1 is SGHDN and CDR2 FVKESK. CDR3 bases: TGTGCCAGCAGCCAAGGGTCCGGTAGCAATCAGCCCCAGCATTTT. Encoded protein: CASSQGSGSNQPQHF.

The CDR3 reads CASSPVGSQTQYF. The CDR3 bases are TGTGCCAGCAGCCCCGTGGGATCACAGACCCAGTACTTC. The genes are TRBV13 and TRBJ2-5; D is unresolved. V lost 5 bases and J lost 6, with 13 bases in between. Germline assignment: CDR1 PRHDT and CDR2 FYEKMQ (reference sequence). The CDR3 is made up of 13 amino acids.

The chain recombines TRBV25-1 with TRBJ2-5; possibly TRBD1 for D (7 bases). CDR3 length equals 16 residues. The V end was cut by 2 bases, the J end by 3 bases, with 16 bases between. Looked up from germline, CDR1 is MGHDK and CDR2 is SYGVNS. CDR3 amino acids: CASSELRQGGKETQYF. CDR3 DNA: TGTGCCAGCAGTGAACTTCGGCAGGGGGGAAAAGAGACCCAGTACTTC.

J is TRBJ2-2 and V is TRBV11-3; TRBD1 matches at 10 bases. The CDR3 runs 16 residues. The germline V gene has CDR1 SGHNT and CDR2 YENEEA. Unmatched junction bases numbered 2, after V lost 0 bases and J lost 4 bases. DNA for the CDR3: TGTGCCAGCAGCTTAGATGGGGACAGGGGCACCGGGGAGCTGTTTTTT. Residues: CASSLDGDRGTGELFF. Based on the CDR3 plus reference TRBV11-3 and TRBJ2-2, the full variable domain is EAGVVQSPRYKIIEKKQPVAFWCNPISGHNTLYWYLQNLGQGPELLIRYENEEAVDDSQLPKDRFSAERLKGVDSTLKIQPAELGDSAVYLCASSLDGDRGTGELFFGEGSRLTVL.

The chain recombines TRBV10-3 with TRBJ2-1; TRBD2 aligns across 13 bases. J lost 8 bases, V lost 4 bases, and 8 bases had no gene match. The length of the CDR3 is 16 residues. The germline CDR1 and CDR2 sequences are ENHRY and SYGVKD. CDR3 nucleotides: TGTGCCATCAGTGGGGGACTAGCGGGACCCCTGGATGAGCAGTTCTTC. Protein sequence: CAISGGLAGPLDEQFF.

The chain recombines TRBV6-1 with TRBJ1-2, with a possible D match to TRBD1 (5 bases). Germline values: CDR1 MNHNS, CDR2 SASEGT. Trimming removed 3 bases from V and 4 bases from J, with 18 bases in between. The CDR3 is made up of 16 amino acids. CDR3 loop: CASSDAGSGLSYGYTF. The CDR3, as DNA: TGTGCCAGCAGTGACGCAGGGTCGGGTCTATCCTATGGCTACACCTTC.

This clone showed up just once. This chain uses TRBV4-2 with TRBJ2-1; 8 nucleotides match TRBD2. The CDR3 consists of 17 residues. Germline trimming cut 4 bases from V and 0 bases from J; bases unmatched to any gene: 8. Looked up from germline, CDR1 is LGHNA and CDR2 is YNFKEQ. In DNA form, the CDR3 reads TGTGCCAGCAGCCCGGGGGGGTCGGGAGACTCCTACAATGAGCAGTTCTTC. Protein sequence: CASSPGGSGDSYNEQFF.

The chain joins TRBV27 to TRBJ1-2, with 8 nucleotides matching TRBD1. This CDR3 contains 13 residues. V was clipped by 3 bases and J by 10 bases; unmatched bases: 7. CDR1 MNHEY and CDR2 SMNVEV come from the germline V gene (reference sequence). DNA of the CDR3: TGTGCCAGCAGTTTCGACAGGGGCCGTGACTACACCTTC. Translated, it gives CASSFDRGRDYTF.

In its sample, this clone was seen once. The CDR3 loop reads CASSLEVSRLAGGETQYF. In DNA form, the CDR3 reads TGTGCCAGCAGCTTAGAGGTTTCCAGGCTAGCGGGGGGAGAGACCCAGTACTTC. The chain links TRBV7-8 to TRBJ2-5, with 11 bases identical to TRBD2. Germline loops: CDR1 SGHVS, CDR2 FQNEAQ. This CDR3 has 18 residues. The junction had 11 bases not matched to a gene; V was cut back by 1 base and J by 4 bases.